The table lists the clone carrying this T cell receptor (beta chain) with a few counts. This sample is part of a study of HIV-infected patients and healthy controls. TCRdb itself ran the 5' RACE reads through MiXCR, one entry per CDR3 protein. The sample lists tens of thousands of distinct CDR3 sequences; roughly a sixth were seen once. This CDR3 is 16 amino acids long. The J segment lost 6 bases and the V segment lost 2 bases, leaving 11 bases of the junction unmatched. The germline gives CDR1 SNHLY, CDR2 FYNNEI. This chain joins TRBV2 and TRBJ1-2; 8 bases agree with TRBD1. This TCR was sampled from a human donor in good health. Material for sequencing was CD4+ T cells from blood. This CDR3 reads CASSETSLTGVHGYTF. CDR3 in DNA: TGTGCCAGCAGTGAAACTAGTTTGACAGGGGTCCATGGCTACACCTTC.